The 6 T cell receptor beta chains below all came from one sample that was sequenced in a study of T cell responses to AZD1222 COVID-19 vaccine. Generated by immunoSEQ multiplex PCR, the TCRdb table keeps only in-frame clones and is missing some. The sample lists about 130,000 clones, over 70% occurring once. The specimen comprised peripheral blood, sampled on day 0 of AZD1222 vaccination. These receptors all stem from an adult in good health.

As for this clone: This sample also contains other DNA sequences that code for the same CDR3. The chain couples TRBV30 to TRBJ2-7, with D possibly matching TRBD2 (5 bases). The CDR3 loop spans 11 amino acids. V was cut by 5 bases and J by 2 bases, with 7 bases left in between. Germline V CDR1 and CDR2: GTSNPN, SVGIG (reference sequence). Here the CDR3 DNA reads TGTGCCTGGTCCGGGGCCTACGAGCAGTACTTC. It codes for CAWSGAYEQYF.

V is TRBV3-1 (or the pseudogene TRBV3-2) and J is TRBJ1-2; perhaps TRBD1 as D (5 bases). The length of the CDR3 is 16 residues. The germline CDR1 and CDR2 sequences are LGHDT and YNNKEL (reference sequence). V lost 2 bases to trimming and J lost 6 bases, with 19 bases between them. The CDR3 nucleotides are TGTGCCAGCAGCCAAATAAGTGGAGGGACTGGACATGGCTACACCTTC. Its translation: CASSQISGGTGHGYTF.

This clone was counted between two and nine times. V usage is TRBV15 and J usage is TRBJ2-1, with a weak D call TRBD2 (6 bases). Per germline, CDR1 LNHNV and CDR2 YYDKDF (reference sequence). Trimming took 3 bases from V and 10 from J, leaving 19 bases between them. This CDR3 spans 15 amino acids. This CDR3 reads CATSSDNGGSGEQFF. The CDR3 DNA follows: TGTGCCACCAGCAGCGATAATGGTGGTAGCGGCGAGCAGTTCTTC.

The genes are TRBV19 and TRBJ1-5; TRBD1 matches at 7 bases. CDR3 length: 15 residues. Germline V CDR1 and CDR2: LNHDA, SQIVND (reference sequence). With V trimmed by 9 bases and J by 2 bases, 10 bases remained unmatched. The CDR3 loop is CASQRQGLGNQPQHF. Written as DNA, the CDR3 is TGTGCCAGCCAGAGACAGGGCCTGGGCAATCAGCCCCAGCATTTT.

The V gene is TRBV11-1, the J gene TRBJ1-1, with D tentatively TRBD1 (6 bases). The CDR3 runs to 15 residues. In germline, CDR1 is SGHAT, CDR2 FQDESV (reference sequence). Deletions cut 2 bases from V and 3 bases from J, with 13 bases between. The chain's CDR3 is CASSLRQGRDTEAFF. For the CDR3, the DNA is TGTGCCAGCAGCTTAAGGCAGGGGCGCGACACTGAAGCTTTCTTT.

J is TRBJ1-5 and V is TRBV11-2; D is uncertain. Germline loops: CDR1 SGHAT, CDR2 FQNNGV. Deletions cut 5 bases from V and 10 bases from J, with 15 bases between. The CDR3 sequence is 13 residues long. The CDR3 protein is CASSPGPVEPQHF. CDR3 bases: TGTGCCAGCAGCCCCGGGCCCGTGGAACCCCAGCATTTT.